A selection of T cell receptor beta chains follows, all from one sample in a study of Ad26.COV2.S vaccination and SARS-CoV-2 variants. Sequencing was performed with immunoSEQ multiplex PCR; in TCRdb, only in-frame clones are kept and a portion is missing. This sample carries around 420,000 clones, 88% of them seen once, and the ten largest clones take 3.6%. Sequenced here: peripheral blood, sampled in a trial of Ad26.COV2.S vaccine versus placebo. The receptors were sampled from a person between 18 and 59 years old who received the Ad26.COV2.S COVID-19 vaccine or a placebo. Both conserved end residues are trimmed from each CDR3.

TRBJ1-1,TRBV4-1,ASSPLIRDRNTEAF
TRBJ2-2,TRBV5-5,ASSLGQGTTGELF
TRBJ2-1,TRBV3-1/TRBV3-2,ASSPGTSPDNEQF
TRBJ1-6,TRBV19,ASSIGSLGNSPLH
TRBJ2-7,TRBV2,ATLEGGEQY
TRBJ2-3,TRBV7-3,ASSLSSGRYTQY
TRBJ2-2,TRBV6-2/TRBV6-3,ASSPQGEDTGELF
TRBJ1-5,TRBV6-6,ATTTYSNQPQH
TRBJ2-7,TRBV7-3,ASSLFEGSSYEQY
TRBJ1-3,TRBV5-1,ASGWAGGSGNTIY
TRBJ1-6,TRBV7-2,ASSPADSNSPLH
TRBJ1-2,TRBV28,ATEVPGMSYT
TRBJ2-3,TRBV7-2,ASSLVARQGDGDTQY
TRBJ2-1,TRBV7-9,ASSQRLAKEQF
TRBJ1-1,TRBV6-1,ASSERRFTEAF
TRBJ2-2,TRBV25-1,ASSEAAGGTGELF
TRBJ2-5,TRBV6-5,ASSYGGVGQETQY
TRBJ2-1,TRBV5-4,AAGGSNEQF
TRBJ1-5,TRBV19,ASSRPLGGRGNQPQH
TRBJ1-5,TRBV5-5,ASSLSGPPQH
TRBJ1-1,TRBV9,ASSVGGRGTEAF
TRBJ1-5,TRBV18,ASSPGQGIQPQH
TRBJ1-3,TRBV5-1,ASSSTGAGNTIY
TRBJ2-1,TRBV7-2,ASSSSVLHYNEQF
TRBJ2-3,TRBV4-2,ASSQDVVAGDTDTQY
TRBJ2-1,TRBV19,ATSLGGGNEQF
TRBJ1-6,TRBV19,ASSAWTEGSSPLH
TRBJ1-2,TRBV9,ASSVVTGYGYT
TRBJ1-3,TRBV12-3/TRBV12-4,ALWRSGNTIY
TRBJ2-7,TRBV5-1,ASSPDFREGSYEQY
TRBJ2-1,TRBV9,ASSVVAGAHNEQF
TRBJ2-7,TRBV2,ASSETAVVR
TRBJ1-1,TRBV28,ASRVGITEAF
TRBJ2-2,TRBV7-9,ASSLGGNTGELF
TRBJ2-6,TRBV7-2,ASTLEGHSGANVLT
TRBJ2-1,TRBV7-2,ASSLAGTEQF
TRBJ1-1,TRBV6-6,ASRESTEAF
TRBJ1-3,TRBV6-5,ASQTSSGNTIY
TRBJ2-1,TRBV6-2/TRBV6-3,ASSPTRVNEQF
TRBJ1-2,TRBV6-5,ASSKTGHYGYT
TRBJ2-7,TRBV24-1,ATSDWGSYEQY
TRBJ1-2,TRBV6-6,ASSYLAQVYGYT
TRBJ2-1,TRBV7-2,ASSFDPGAYNEQF
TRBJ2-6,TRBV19,ASSIDGWGSGANVLT
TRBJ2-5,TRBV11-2,ASSSGTGYETQY
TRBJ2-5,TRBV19,ASSRSSREGETQY